These 10 T cell receptor beta chains came from one sample sequenced in a study of regulatory T cells in long-lasting Graves disease. The sample's time point: newly diagnosed GD, antithyroid drugs for less than 3 months. Isolated PBMC RNA provided the starting material for the TCR library. Combining iRepertoire HTBI primers with Arm-PCR of CDR3 regions, the authors built TCR beta libraries. TCRdb itself ran the multiplex PCR reads through MiXCR, one entry per CDR3 protein. The data show 420,000 or so distinct CDR3 sequences, about a sixth seen once. This same sample was also part of a study on T cells in Graves' hyperthyroidism and ophthalmopathy.

This specimen consisted of peripheral blood mononuclear cells (PBMCs), obtained at new diagnosis, from a patient treated with antithyroid drugs. The origin of the receptors is a woman aged 18-29 years with Graves disease.

This clonotype was seen more than once but under ten times. CDR3 DNA sequence: TGTGCCAGCAGCTTAACTGGACAGGCCCCCGGGACCCAGTACTTC. Protein sequence: CASSLTGQAPGTQYF. The V call is TRBV7-2, the J call TRBJ2-5; 7 nucleotides agree with TRBD1. The germline V gene has CDR1 SGHTA and CDR2 FQGNSA. This CDR3 is built from 15 residues. The V and J ends lost 2 bases and 7 bases, in that order; junction bases with no gene match: 10.

This clonotype was detected many times. The V and J genes are TRBV28 and TRBJ2-1; 10 bases align to TRBD1. In germline, CDR1 is MDHEN, CDR2 SYDVKM. CDR3 length: 16 residues. V was clipped by 5 bases and J by 7 bases; unmatched bases: 11. CDR3 region: CASSLSLGQGRNEQFF. CDR3 DNA sequence: TGTGCCAGCAGTCTCAGCCTGGGACAGGGGCGTAATGAGCAGTTCTTC.

V and J are TRBV6-2 or TRBV6-3 and TRBJ2-3, with TRBD2 identical over 11 bases. Unmatched junction bases numbered 9, after V lost 10 bases and J lost 6 bases. The CDR3 runs 14 residues. CDR1 is MNHEY and CDR2 is SVGEGT in the germline V gene. CDR3 amino acids: CATVAGGPGDTQYF. As DNA, the CDR3 is TGTGCCACGGTAGCGGGAGGGCCGGGGGATACGCAGTATTTT.

This clonotype was observed at least ten times. As DNA, the CDR3 is TGTGCCAGCAGTTTACGACAGGGCATAGAGACCCAGTACTTC. It codes for CASSLRQGIETQYF. The rearrangement joins TRBV28 to TRBJ2-5, with 7 bases matching TRBD1. This CDR3 spans 14 amino acids. Germline V gene lookup returns CDR1 MDHEN and CDR2 SYDVKM. Losses at the gene ends were 2 bases for V and 4 bases for J; bases not matched to a gene: 4.

The genes are TRBV19 and TRBJ2-3, with 9 bases fitting TRBD2. CDR1 is LNHDA and CDR2 is SQIVND in the germline V gene (reference sequence). The CDR3 has 16 amino acids. The V segment lost 3 bases and the J segment 3 bases; nucleotides outside the gene matches: 7. The DNA for the CDR3 is TGTGCCAGTAGTATGTGGAGGACTAGCGCTACAGATACGCAGTATTTT. This encodes CASSMWRTSATDTQYF.

This chain joins TRBV13 and TRBJ2-6; weak D call: TRBD2 (5 bases). Trimming stripped 1 base from V and 3 bases from J, with 10 bases between. The CDR3 totals 16 residues. The germline gives CDR1 PRHDT, CDR2 FYEKMQ (reference sequence). The CDR3 DNA sequence: TGTGCCAGCAGCTTAGAATGGGCGGGTGGGGCCAACGTCCTGACTTTC. Translating gives CASSLEWAGGANVLTF.

V usage is TRBV29-1 and J usage is TRBJ2-1; D unresolved. CDR1 is SQVTM and CDR2 is ANQGSEA in the germline V gene. V lost 5 bases, J lost 14 bases, and 28 bases lay in between. The CDR3 sequence is 15 residues long. CDR3 coding DNA: TGCAGCGTTACCCCGACGATAGGATCAAACCCATCGAAGTTCTTC. Its translation: CSVTPTIGSNPSKFF.

The table lists this clonotype with many counts. The CDR3, as DNA: TGTGCCAGCAGGGGGACTAGCGGGAGCACAGATACGCAGTATTTT. This translates into CASRGTSGSTDTQYF. The chain is built from TRBV6-1 and TRBJ2-3; 12 bases are shared with TRBD2. The junction had 1 base not matched to a gene; V was cut back by 6 bases and J by 0 bases. The CDR3 has 15 amino acids. CDR1 is MNHNS and CDR2 is SASEGT in the germline V gene.

This clonotype was counted only a few times. Its ends do not fully match the called genes, so a read error is possible. This chain uses TRBV2 with TRBJ2-1; 10 bases match TRBD2. CDR1 and CDR2 (germline): SNHLY, FYNNEI. CDR3 length equals 15 residues. This CDR3 is CAGSRTSGGYNEQFF. Here the CDR3 DNA reads TGTGCCGGCAGCAGGACTAGCGGAGGGTACAATGAGCAGTTCTTC.

This clonotype showed up many times. This chain uses TRBV3-1 with TRBJ1-2; no definite D call. CDR3 length: 13 residues. V lost 2 bases and J lost 5, with 9 bases in between. The germline V gene has CDR1 LGHDT and CDR2 YNNKEL (reference sequence). Here the CDR3 reads CASSQREPYGYTF. The CDR3, as DNA: TGTGCCAGCAGCCAAAGAGAACCATATGGCTACACCTTC.